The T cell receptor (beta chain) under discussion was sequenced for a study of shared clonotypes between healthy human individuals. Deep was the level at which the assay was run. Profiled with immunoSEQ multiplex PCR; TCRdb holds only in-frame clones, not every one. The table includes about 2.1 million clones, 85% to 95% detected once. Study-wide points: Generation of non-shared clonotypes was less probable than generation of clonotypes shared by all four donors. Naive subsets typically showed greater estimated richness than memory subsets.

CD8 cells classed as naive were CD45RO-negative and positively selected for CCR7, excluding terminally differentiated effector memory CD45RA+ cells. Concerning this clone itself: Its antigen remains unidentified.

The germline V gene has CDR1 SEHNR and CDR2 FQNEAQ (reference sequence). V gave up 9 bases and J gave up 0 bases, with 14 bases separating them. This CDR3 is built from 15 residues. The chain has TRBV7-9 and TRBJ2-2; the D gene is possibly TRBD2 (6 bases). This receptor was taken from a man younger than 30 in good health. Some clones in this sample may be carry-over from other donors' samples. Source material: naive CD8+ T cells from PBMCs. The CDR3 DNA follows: TGTGCCAGTTGCCGGAGGGGCCCGAACACCGGGGAGCTGTTTTTT. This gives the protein CASCRRGPNTGELFF.